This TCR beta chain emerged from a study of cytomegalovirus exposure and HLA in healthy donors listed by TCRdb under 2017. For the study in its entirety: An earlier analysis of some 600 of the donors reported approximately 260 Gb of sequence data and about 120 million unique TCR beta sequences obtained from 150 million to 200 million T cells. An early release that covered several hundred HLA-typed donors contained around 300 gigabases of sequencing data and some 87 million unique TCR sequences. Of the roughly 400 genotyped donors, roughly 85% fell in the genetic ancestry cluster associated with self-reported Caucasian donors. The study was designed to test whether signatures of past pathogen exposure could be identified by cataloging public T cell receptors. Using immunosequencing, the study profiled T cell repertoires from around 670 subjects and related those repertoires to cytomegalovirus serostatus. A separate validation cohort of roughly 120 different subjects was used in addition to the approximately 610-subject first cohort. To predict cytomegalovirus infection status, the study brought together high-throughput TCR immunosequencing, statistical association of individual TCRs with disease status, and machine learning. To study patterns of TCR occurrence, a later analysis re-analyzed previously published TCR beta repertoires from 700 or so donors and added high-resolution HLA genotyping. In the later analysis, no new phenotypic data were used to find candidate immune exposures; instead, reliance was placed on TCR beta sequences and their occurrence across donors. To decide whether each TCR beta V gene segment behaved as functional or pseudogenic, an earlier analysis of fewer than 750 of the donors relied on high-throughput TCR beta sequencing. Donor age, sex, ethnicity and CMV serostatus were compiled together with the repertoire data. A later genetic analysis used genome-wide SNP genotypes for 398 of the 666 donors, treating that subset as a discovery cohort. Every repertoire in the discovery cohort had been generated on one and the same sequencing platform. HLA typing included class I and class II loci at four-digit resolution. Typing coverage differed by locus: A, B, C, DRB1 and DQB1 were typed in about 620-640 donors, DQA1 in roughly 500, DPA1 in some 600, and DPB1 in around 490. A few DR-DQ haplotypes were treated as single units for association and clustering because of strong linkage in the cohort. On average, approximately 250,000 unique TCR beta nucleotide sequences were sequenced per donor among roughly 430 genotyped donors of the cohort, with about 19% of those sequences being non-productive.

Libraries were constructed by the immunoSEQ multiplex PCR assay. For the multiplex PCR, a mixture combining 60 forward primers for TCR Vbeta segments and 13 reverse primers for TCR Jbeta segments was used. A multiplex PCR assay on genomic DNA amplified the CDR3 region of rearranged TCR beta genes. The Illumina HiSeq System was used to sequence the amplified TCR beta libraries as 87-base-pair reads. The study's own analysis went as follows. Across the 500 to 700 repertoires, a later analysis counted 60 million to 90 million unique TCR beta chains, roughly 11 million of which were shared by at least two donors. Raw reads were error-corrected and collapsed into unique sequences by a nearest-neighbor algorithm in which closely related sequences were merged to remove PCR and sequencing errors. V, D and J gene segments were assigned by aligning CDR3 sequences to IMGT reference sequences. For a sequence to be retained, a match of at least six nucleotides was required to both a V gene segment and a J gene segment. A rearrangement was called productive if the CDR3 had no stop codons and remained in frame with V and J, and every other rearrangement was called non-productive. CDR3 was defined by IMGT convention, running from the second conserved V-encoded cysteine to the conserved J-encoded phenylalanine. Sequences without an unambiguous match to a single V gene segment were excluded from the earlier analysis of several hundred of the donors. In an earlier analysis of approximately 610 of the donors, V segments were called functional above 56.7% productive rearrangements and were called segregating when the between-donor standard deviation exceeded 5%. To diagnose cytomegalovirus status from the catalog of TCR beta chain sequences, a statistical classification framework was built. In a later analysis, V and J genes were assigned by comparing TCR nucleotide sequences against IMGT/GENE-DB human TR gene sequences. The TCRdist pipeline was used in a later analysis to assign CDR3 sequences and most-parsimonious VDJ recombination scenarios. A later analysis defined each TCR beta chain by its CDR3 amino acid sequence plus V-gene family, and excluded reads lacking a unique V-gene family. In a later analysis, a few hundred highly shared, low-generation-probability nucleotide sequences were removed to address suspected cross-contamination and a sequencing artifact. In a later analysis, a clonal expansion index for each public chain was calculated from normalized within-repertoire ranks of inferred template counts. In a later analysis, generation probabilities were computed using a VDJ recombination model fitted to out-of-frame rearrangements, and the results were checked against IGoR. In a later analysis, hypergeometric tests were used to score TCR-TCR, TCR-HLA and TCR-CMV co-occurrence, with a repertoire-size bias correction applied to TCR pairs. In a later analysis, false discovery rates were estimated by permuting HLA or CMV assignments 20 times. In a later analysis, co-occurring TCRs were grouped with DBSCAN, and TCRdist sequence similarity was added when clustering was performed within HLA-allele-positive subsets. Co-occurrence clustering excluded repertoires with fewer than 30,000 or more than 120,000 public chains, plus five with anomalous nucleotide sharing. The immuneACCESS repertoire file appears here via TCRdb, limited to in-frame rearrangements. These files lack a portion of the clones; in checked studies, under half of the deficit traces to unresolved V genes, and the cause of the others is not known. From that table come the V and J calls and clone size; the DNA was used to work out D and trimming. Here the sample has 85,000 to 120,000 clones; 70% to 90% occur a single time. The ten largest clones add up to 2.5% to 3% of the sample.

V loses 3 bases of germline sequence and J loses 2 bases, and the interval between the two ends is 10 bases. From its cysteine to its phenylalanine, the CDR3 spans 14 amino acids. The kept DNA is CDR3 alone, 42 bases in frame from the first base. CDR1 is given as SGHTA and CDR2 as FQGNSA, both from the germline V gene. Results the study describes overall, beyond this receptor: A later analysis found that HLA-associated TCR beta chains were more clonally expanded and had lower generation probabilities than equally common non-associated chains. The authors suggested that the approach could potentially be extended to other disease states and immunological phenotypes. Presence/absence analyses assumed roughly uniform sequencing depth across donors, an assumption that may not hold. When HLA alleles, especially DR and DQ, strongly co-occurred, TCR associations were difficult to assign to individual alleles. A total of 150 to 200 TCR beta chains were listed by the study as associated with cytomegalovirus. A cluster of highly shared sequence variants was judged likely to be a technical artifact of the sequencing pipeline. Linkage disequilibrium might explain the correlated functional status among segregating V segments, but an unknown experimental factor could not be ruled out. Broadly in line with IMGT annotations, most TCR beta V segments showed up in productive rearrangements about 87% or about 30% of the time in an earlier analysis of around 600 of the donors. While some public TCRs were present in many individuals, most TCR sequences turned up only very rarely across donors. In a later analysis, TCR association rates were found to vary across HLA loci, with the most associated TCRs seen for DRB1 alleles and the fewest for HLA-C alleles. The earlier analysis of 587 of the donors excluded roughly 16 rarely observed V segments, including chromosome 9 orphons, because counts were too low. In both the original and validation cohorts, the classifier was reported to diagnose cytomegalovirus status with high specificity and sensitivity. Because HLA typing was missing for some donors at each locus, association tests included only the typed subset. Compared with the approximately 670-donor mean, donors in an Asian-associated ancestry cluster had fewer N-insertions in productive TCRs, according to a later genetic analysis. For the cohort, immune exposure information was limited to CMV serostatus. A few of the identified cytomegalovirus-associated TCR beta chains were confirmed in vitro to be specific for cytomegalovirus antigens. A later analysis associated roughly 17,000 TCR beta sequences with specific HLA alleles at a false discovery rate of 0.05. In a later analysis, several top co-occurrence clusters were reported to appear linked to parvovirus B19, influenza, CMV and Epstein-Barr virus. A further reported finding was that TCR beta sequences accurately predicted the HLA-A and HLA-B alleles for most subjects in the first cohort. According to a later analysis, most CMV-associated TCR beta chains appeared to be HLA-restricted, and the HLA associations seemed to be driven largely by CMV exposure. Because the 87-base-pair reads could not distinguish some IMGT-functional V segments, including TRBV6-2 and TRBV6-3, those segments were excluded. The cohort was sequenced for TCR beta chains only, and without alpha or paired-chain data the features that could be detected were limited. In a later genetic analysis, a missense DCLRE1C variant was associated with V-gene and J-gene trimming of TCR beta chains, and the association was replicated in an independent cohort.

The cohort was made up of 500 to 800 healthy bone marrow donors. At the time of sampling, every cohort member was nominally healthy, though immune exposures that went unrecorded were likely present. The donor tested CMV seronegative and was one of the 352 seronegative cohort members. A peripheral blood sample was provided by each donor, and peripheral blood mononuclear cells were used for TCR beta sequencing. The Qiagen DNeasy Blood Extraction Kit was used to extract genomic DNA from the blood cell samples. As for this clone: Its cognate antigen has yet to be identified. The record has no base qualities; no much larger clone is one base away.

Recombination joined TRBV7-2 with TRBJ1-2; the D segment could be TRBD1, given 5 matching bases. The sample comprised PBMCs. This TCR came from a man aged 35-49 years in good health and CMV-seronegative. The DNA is TGTGCCAGCAGCTTCAGGGAAACCAACTATGGCTACACCTTC. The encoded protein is CASSFRETNYGYTF.